What follows describes a single T cell receptor beta chain. The sample holds other DNA sequences that translate to the same CDR3. The data originate from a study of Ad26.COV2.S vaccination and SARS-CoV-2 variants. CDR1 SGHRS and CDR2 YFSETQ come from the germline V gene. V shed 4 bases and J shed 0 bases, with 5 bases lying between them. The CDR3 consists of 12 residues. The treatment here: approximately 18 received Ad26.COV2.S at low or high dose, single or two shots; 5 received placebo; per-sample allocation not given. Vaccine and placebo recipients were sampled on day 63 after the first injection. Data came from immunoSEQ multiplex PCR; TCRdb stores just in-frame clones and leaves some out. This sample has 350,000 to 450,000 clones; roughly 85% occur once, and the top ten carry more than 7%.

V gene TRBV5-1 combines with J gene TRBJ2-7, with D unclear. Source: peripheral blood, taken in a trial of Ad26.COV2.S vaccine versus placebo. The source is a person aged 18-65 years who received the Ad26.COV2.S COVID-19 vaccine or a placebo. CDR3 sequence reads: CASSLSSYEQYF. Written as DNA, the CDR3 is TGCGCCAGCAGCCTCAGCTCCTACGAGCAGTACTTC.